One sample yielded the 27 T cell receptor beta chains listed below, sequenced in a study of T cell responses to AZD1222 COVID-19 vaccine. TCRdb's table, derived via immunoSEQ multiplex PCR, lists solely in-frame clones and lacks some. The sample records some 150,000 clones, 70% to 90% being singletons. Here the sequenced sample was peripheral blood, taken on day 0 of AZD1222 vaccination. The receptors were gathered from an adult in good health.

The rearrangement links TRBV1 to TRBJ1-3. TRBV1 is classified as a pseudogene. The CDR3 length is 13 residues. DNA of the CDR3: TGCACCAGCAGCCCCCCTGAACGGGACACCATATATTTT. It translates to CTSSPPERDTIYF.

The chain combines TRBV7-6 with TRBJ2-1; 10 bases align to TRBD2. The CDR3 loop spans 16 amino acids. The V segment lost 5 bases and the J segment 2 bases; nucleotides outside the gene matches: 6. CDR1 and CDR2 from the germline V gene are SGHVS and FNYEAQ. The CDR3 DNA reads TGTGCCAGCAGCGCCTCCAGCGGGAGGGCCTACAATGAGCAGTTCTTC. Translating gives CASSASSGRAYNEQFF.

The table lists this clone with a count of one. This sequence joins TRBV5-1 and TRBJ1-1; TRBD1 matches 9 bases. Losses at the gene ends were 1 base for V and 3 bases for J; bases not matched to a gene: 4. The germline gives CDR1 SGHRS, CDR2 YFSETQ. The CDR3 loop spans 15 amino acids. The CDR3 DNA follows: TGCGCCAGCAGCTTGAGTAGACAGGGGGACACTGAAGCTTTCTTT. This gives the protein CASSLSRQGDTEAFF.

The V and J genes are TRBV11-2 and TRBJ2-4; 7 nucleotides align to TRBD1. This CDR3 contains 17 residues. The germline gives CDR1 SGHAT, CDR2 FQNNGV. After removal of 2 bases from V and 0 bases from J, the junction contained 7 bases not matched to a gene. The CDR3 DNA is TGTGCCAGCAGCTTAAAGGGGACAGCTTTAGCCAAAAACATTCAGTACTTC. Translated, it gives CASSLKGTALAKNIQYF.

The V and J genes are TRBV9 and TRBJ2-7, with TRBD2 matching 11 bases. Germline CDR1 reads SGDLS; CDR2 reads YYNGEE. The CDR3 is 14 amino acids. V was clipped by 4 bases and J by 2 bases; unmatched bases: 2. CDR3 region: CASSPSGGPYEQYF. CDR3 bases: TGTGCCAGCAGCCCTAGCGGGGGGCCCTACGAGCAGTACTTC.

The chain couples TRBV6-5 to TRBJ1-1, with unresolved D. V was cut by 4 bases and J by 5 bases, with 11 bases left in between. Germline V gives CDR1 MNHEY, CDR2 SVGAGI. The CDR3 loop spans 13 amino acids. The CDR3 spells CASSSQYGTEAFF. The CDR3 region has the DNA TGTGCCAGCAGTTCCCAGTACGGAACTGAAGCTTTCTTT.

This clone was counted only a few times. The rearrangement links TRBV19 to TRBJ1-1, with D tentatively TRBD1 (5 bases). Germline V gene data show CDR1 as LNHDA and CDR2 as SQIVND (reference sequence). This CDR3 comprises 10 residues. V was cut by 7 bases and J by 7 bases, with 7 bases left in between. CDR3 amino acids: CASKTDEAFF. Written as DNA, the CDR3 is TGTGCCAGTAAGACAGATGAAGCTTTCTTT.

The CDR3 loop is CATSDPDRGGEQFF. The DNA of the CDR3 is TGTGCCACCAGTGATCCAGACAGGGGTGGTGAGCAGTTCTTC. The V and J genes are TRBV24-1 and TRBJ2-1; 8 nucleotides line up with TRBD1. V shed 3 bases, J shed 9 bases, and the junction held 6 bases outside the gene matches. Germline CDR1 KGHDR, CDR2 SFDVKD. This CDR3 contains 14 residues.

The genes are TRBV6-5 and TRBJ1-1; 7 bases are a match to TRBD1. This CDR3 has 13 residues. Trimming at V came to 7 bases and at J to 4 bases, leaving 6 bases not matched to a gene. Germline CDR1 and CDR2: MNHEY and SVGAGI. The CDR3 here is CASKTGMGTEAFF. CDR3 sequence (DNA): TGTGCCAGCAAGACAGGGATGGGCACTGAAGCTTTCTTT.

V and J are TRBV27 and TRBJ2-1, with unresolved D. The length of the CDR3 is 15 residues. Trimming stripped 3 bases from V and 4 bases from J, with 13 bases between. Germline V gives CDR1 MNHEY, CDR2 SMNVEV (reference sequence). In nucleotides, the CDR3 is TGTGCCAGCAGTTTGACCTCCTCCGCTTACAATGAGCAGTTCTTC. Residues: CASSLTSSAYNEQFF.

V usage is TRBV9 and J usage is TRBJ2-7; 7 positions match TRBD1. Germline CDR1 and CDR2: SGDLS and YYNGEE. J lost 5 bases, V lost 0 bases, and 5 bases had no gene match. CDR3 length: 14 residues. The CDR3 DNA reads as TGTGCCAGCAGCGTAGGAGACAGGGCGAACGAGCAGTACTTC. Translating it yields CASSVGDRANEQYF. Together with reference TRBV9 and TRBJ2-7, the CDR3 gives the full variable domain: DSGVTQTPKHLITATGQRVTLRCSPRSGDLSVYWYQQSLDQGLQFLIQYYNGEERAKGNILERFSAQQFPDLHSELNLSSLELGDSALYFCASSVGDRANEQYFGPGTRLTVT.

This chain connects TRBV7-8 to TRBJ2-3; D gene uncertain. The CDR3 runs 15 residues. Germline assignment: CDR1 SGHVS and CDR2 FQNEAQ. The V end was cut by 7 bases, the J end by 2 bases, with 16 bases between. CDR3 DNA sequence: TGTGCCAGCACCCCGACCCTCTCCATCACAGATACGCAGTATTTT. It specifies CASTPTLSITDTQYF.

This chain joins TRBV3-1 (or the pseudogene TRBV3-2) and TRBJ2-7, with 8 bases that match TRBD2. CDR1 and CDR2 (germline): LGHDT, YNNKEL (reference sequence). This CDR3 region has 14 residues. J lost 6 bases, V lost 1 base, and 5 bases had no gene match. The CDR3 nucleotides read TGTGCCAGCAGCCAAGCCAGCGGGAGAACCGAGCAGTACTTC. This sequence encodes CASSQASGRTEQYF.

J is TRBJ1-3 and V is TRBV12-3 or TRBV12-4; D may be TRBD1 (5 bases). Trimming removed 2 bases from V and 9 bases from J, with 8 bases in between. This CDR3 has 12 residues. The CDR3 here is CASSLIDSTIYF. CDR3 DNA: TGTGCCAGCAGTTTAATCGACAGCACCATATATTTT.

The chain links TRBV30 to TRBJ1-2, with 9 bases identical to TRBD1. The CDR3 extends over 14 amino acids. The junction had 10 bases not matched to a gene; V was cut back by 5 bases and J by 6 bases. CDR1 is GTSNPN and CDR2 is SVGIG in the germline V gene (reference sequence). The CDR3 sequence is CAWSRPGTGNGYTF. CDR3 in DNA: TGTGCCTGGTCTAGACCCGGGACAGGGAATGGCTACACCTTC. Together with reference TRBV30 and TRBJ1-2, the CDR3 gives the full variable domain: SQTIHQWPATLVQPVGSPLSLECTVEGTSNPNLYWYRQAAGRGLQLLFYSVGIGQISSEVPQNLSASRPQDRQFILSSKKLLLSDSGFYLCAWSRPGTGNGYTFGSGTRLTVV.

This chain joins TRBV18 and TRBJ2-7, with 7 bases lining up with TRBD1. With 3 bases clipped from V and 5 bases from J, the junction kept 10 bases outside the gene matches. CDR3 size: 15 residues. From germline, CDR1 is KGHSH and CDR2 LQKENI. The CDR3 DNA reads TGTGCCAGCTCACCCCTACAGGGGAAAACCCACGAGCAGTACTTC. It translates to CASSPLQGKTHEQYF.

This sequence joins TRBV4-1 and TRBJ1-4, with 9 bases aligning to TRBD1. There are 16 residues in the CDR3. The V segment lost 3 bases and the J segment 7 bases; nucleotides outside the gene matches: 9. Germline CDR1 MGHRA, CDR2 YSYEKL. The CDR3 loop is CASSQPTGGLGEKLFF. In DNA form, the CDR3 reads TGCGCCAGCAGCCAGCCTACAGGGGGCCTAGGTGAAAAACTGTTTTTT.

The V and J genes are TRBV11-2 and TRBJ2-7, with TRBD2 identical over 11 bases. The CDR3 consists of 15 residues. From germline, CDR1 is SGHAT and CDR2 FQNNGV. V was pared by 5 bases and J by 9 bases, with 12 bases of the junction left unmatched. CDR3 region: CASSGTSGSGGRQYF. CDR3 in DNA: TGTGCCAGCAGCGGCACTAGCGGGAGTGGAGGGAGGCAGTACTTC.

This chain joins TRBV3-1 (or the pseudogene TRBV3-2) and TRBJ2-1; 9 positions agree with TRBD2. After removal of 3 bases from V and 12 bases from J, the junction contained 6 bases not matched to a gene. This CDR3 has 13 amino acids. The germline V gene has CDR1 LGHDT and CDR2 YNNKEL (reference sequence). CDR3 amino acids: CASSQVGAGGQFF. In DNA form, the CDR3 reads TGTGCCAGCAGCCAGGTTGGAGCGGGGGGGCAGTTCTTC.

The chain links TRBV5-6 to TRBJ1-6; D is possibly TRBD1 (5 bases). The ends were cut back, 0 bases at V and 9 bases at J, with 13 bases in the middle. Looked up from germline, CDR1 is SGHDT and CDR2 is YYEEEE. This CDR3 is 15 amino acids long. The CDR3 DNA is TGTGCCAGCAGCTTGGCGCAGGGTTTCGGTTCACCCCTCCACTTT. Protein sequence: CASSLAQGFGSPLHF.

V is TRBV5-1 and J is TRBJ1-1, with D unclear. Trimming stripped 4 bases from V and 5 bases from J, with 12 bases between. CDR1 SGHRS and CDR2 YFSETQ come from the germline V gene. The CDR3 loop spans 13 amino acids. The CDR3 loop is CASSPPLGTEAFF. For the CDR3, the DNA is TGCGCCAGCAGCCCCCCGCTGGGAACTGAAGCTTTCTTT.

This clone was seen a handful of times. The chain joins TRBV27 to TRBJ1-1; the match to TRBD1 covers 7 bases. CDR3 length: 15 amino acids. The ends lost 8 bases at V and 4 bases at J; junction bases unmatched: 13. Germline-derived CDR1 and CDR2 are MNHEY and SMNVEV (reference sequence). The CDR3 is CASAVEGAPLTEAFF. The DNA of the CDR3 is TGTGCCAGCGCCGTTGAGGGGGCTCCCCTCACTGAAGCTTTCTTT.

The gene calls are TRBV5-6 and TRBJ2-7, with D tentatively TRBD2 (6 bases). This CDR3 spans 15 amino acids. Trimming pared 5 bases from V and 3 bases from J, leaving 18 bases between. CDR1 is SGHDT and CDR2 is YYEEEE in the germline V gene. The chain's CDR3 is CASSPGVTPHYEQYF. The DNA of the CDR3 is TGTGCCAGCAGTCCGGGGGTTACGCCTCACTACGAGCAGTACTTC.

This chain uses TRBV9 with TRBJ1-2; possible D gene TRBD1, 6 bases. The germline gives CDR1 SGDLS, CDR2 YYNGEE. The CDR3 runs 16 residues. The ends were cut back, 0 bases at V and 2 bases at J, with 14 bases in the middle. In DNA form, the CDR3 reads TGTGCCAGCAGCGTAGAGGGCGGAAGGGGGAACTATGGCTACACCTTC. Amino acid sequence: CASSVEGGRGNYGYTF.

The chain is built from TRBV7-2 and TRBJ2-7; 8 bases align to TRBD2. CDR3 size: 15 residues. CDR1 and CDR2 from the germline V gene are SGHTA and FQGNSA. Losses at the gene ends were 3 bases for V and 6 bases for J; bases not matched to a gene: 10. In DNA form, the CDR3 reads TGTGCCAGCAGCTTTTCGTCGGGAGGGTACCGCGAGCAGTACTTC. Translating it yields CASSFSSGGYREQYF.

The J gene is TRBJ1-4, the V gene TRBV9, with 7 bases fitting TRBD1. Germline assignment: CDR1 SGDLS and CDR2 YYNGEE. The junction had 9 bases not matched to a gene; V was cut back by 3 bases and J by 10 bases. The length of the CDR3 is 14 residues. The CDR3 protein is CASSGGTEIGKLFF. The CDR3 DNA reads TGTGCCAGCAGCGGGGGGACAGAGATCGGAAAACTGTTTTTT.

The chain combines TRBV2 with TRBJ1-4, with TRBD1 as a possible D gene (5 bases). Germline V gives CDR1 SNHLY, CDR2 FYNNEI. The CDR3 covers 15 residues. V dropped 6 bases and J dropped 6 bases, with 17 bases sitting between them. In DNA, the CDR3 is TGTGCCAGCAGCCGACCCCCAGCGGGGGATGAAAAACTGTTTTTT. Protein: CASSRPPAGDEKLFF. Based on the CDR3 plus reference TRBV2 and TRBJ1-4, the full variable domain is EPEVTQTPSHQVTQMGQEVILRCVPISNHLYFYWYRQILGQKVEFLVSFYNNEISEKSEIFDDQFSVERPDGSNFTLKIRSTKLEDSAMYFCASSRPPAGDEKLFFGSGTQLSVL.